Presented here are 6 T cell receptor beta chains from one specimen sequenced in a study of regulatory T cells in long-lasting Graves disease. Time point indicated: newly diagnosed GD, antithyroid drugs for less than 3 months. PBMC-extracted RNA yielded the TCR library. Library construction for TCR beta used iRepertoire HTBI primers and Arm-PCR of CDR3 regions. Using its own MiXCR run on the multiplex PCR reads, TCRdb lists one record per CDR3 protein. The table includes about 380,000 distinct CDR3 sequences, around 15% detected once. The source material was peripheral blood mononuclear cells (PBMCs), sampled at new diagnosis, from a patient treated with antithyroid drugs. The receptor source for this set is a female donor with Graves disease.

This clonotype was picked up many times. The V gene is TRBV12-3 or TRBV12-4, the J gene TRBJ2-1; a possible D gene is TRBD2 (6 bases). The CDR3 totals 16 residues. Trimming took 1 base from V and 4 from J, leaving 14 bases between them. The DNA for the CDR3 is TGTGCCAGCAGTTTAGGGGGGACTGCCCAATACAATGAGCAGTTCTTC. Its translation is CASSLGGTAQYNEQFF.

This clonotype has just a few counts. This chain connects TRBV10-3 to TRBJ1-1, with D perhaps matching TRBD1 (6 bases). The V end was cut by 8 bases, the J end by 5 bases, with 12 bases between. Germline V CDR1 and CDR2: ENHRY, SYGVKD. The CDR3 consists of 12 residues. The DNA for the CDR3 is TGTGCCATCGGGGGCGGCCAAACTGAAGCTTTCTTT. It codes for CAIGGGQTEAFF.

The CDR3 region has the DNA TGTGCCAGTAGTGCACTGCTGAACACCGGGGAGCTGTTTTTT. It encodes CASSALLNTGELFF. The V gene is TRBV19, the J gene TRBJ2-2; D is uncertain. The V end was cut by 5 bases, the J end by 1 base, with 8 bases between. Per the germline V gene, CDR1 is LNHDA and CDR2 is SQIVND (reference sequence). CDR3 length: 14 amino acids.

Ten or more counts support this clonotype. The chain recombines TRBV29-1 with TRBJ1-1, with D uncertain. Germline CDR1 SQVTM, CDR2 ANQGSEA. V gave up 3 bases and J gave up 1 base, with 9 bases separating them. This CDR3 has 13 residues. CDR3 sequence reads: CSVEEGSNTEAFF. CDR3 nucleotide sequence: TGCAGCGTTGAGGAGGGATCGAACACTGAAGCTTTCTTT.

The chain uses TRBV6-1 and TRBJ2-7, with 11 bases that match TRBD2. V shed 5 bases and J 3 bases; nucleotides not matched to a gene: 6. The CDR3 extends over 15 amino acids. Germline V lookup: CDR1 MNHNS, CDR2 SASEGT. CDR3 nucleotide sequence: TGTGCCAGCAGTCGTATGACTAGCGGGGTCTACGAGCAGTACTTC. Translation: CASSRMTSGVYEQYF.

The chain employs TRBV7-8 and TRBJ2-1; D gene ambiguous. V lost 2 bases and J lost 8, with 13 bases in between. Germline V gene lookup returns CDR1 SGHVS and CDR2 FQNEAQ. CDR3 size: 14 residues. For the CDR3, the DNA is TGTGCCAGCAGCTTAACATACCAGAGCGATGAGCAGTTCTTC. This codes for CASSLTYQSDEQFF.